A selection of T cell receptor beta chains follows, all from one sample in a study of response to subunit inactivated influenza vaccine. MiXCR was run by TCRdb on the RT-PCR reads, yielding one entry per CDR3 protein. This repertoire shows more than 400,000 distinct CDR3 sequences, 7.2% found once; its top ten account for approximately 14%. The sample was PBMCs from blood, taken less than 30 months after vaccination. Every receptor here comes from a man aged 45 to 75 who received an inactivated influenza vaccine. CDR3s include the opening cysteine and the closing phenylalanine or tryptophan. D genes are given only for firm matches. Part of the rows lack a size; the others show once, few, many or a class for expanded clones.

many,TRBV12-3/TRBV12-4,TRBD1,TRBJ2-2,CASSHTGTGGRTGELFF,TGTGCCAGCAGTCATACTGGGACAGGGGGCCGAACCGGGGAGCTGTTTTTT
few,TRBV5-1,-,TRBJ2-6,CASSLVGRTGANVLTF,TGCGCCAGCAGCTTGGTTGGGCGCACTGGGGCCAACGTCCTGACTTTC
few,TRBV4-1,-,TRBJ1-2,CASSQGTQGYGYTF,TGCGCCAGCAGCCAAGGGACCCAAGGTTATGGCTACACCTTC
few,TRBV9,TRBD1,TRBJ2-5,CASSPRQGTQRETQYF,TGTGCCAGCAGCCCTCGACAGGGCACCCAAAGAGAGACCCAGTACTTC
-,TRBV4-2,-,TRBJ2-5,CASSQTGTSHRKTQYF,TGTGCCAGCAGCCAGACCGGGACCTCCCATCGGAAGACCCAGTACTTC
few,TRBV5-1,-,TRBJ1-1,CASSLYWGAGTEAFF,TGCGCCAGCAGCTTGTATTGGGGAGCCGGCACTGAAGCTTTCTTT
few,TRBV20-1,-,TRBJ1-3,CSAPGGNGNTIYF,TGCAGTGCCCCTGGGGGGAATGGAAACACCATATATTTT
few,TRBV20-1,-,TRBJ2-1,CSGCGAQNEQFF,TGCAGTGGATGTGGGGCCCAGAATGAGCAGTTCTTC
few,TRBV7-9,-,TRBJ2-3,CAGGRGSTDTQYF,TGTGCCGGCGGGCGGGGCAGCACAGATACGCAGTATTTT
-,TRBV5-6,-,TRBJ2-2,CASSLIQRNTGELFF,TGTGCCAGCAGTCTAATACAGAGGAACACCGGGGAGCTGTTTTTT
few,TRBV6-5,-,TRBJ2-3,CASSYLRSTDTQYF,TGTGCCAGCAGTTATCTCCGGAGCACAGATACGCAGTATTTT
-,TRBV5-6,-,TRBJ1-5,CASRKGPGGNQPQHF,TGTGCCAGCAGAAAGGGACCGGGCGGCAATCAGCCCCAGCATTTT
many,TRBV4-3,-,TRBJ2-2,CASSQLRDTGELFF,TGCGCCAGCAGCCAACTGCGGGACACCGGGGAGCTGTTTTTT
-,TRBV18,-,TRBJ2-2,CASTGTIRSTGELFF,TGTGCCAGCACAGGGACAATCCGGAGCACCGGGGAGCTGTTTTTT
few,TRBV5-4,TRBD1,TRBJ2-3,CATGDRYSPDTQYF,TGTGCCACCGGGGACAGATATTCCCCTGATACGCAGTATTTT
-,TRBV7-3,-,TRBJ2-3,CASRAGGGLDTQYF,TGTGCCAGCAGGGCAGGGGGGGGCTTGGATACGCAGTATTTT
-,TRBV5-6,TRBD1,TRBJ1-2,CASSSPDRAGRGYTF,TGTGCCAGCAGCTCGCCGGACAGGGCGGGTCGTGGCTACACCTTC
-,TRBV27,-,TRBJ2-1,CASSRQGLPIYNEQFF,TGTGCCAGCAGTCGCCAGGGACTTCCTATCTACAATGAGCAGTTCTTC
few,TRBV24-1,-,TRBJ2-1,CATSESTTGLSPYNEQFF,TGTGCCACCAGTGAAAGTACTACGGGACTTTCACCCTACAATGAGCAGTTCTTC
-,TRBV20-1,-,TRBJ2-1,CSARDPRQDNEQFF,TGCAGTGCTAGAGATCCGAGACAAGACAATGAGCAGTTCTTC
few,TRBV12-3/TRBV12-4,TRBD2,TRBJ2-3,CASSLTAGGSTDTQYF,TGTGCCAGCAGTTTGACGGCGGGGGGGAGCACAGATACGCAGTATTTT
few,TRBV12-3/TRBV12-4,-,TRBJ2-7,CASSSGQGGHRSYEQYF,TGTGCCAGCAGTTCCGGGCAAGGAGGGCACCGCTCCTACGAGCAGTACTTC